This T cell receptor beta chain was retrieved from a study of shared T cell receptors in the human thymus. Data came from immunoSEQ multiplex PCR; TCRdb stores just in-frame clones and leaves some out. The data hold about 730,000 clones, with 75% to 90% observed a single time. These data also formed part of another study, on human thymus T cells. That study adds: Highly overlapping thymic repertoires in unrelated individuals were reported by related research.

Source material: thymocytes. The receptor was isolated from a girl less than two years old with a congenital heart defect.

The CDR3 loop reads CASSSGRGARSYEQYF. The CDR3 DNA reads as TGTGCCAGCAGCTCGGGGCGGGGGGCGAGATCCTACGAGCAGTACTTC. The chain links TRBV5-6 to TRBJ2-7; 8 nucleotides align to TRBD2. The CDR3 runs 16 residues. J gave up 1 base and V 3 bases, and 9 bases lay outside the gene matches. Germline-derived CDR1 and CDR2 are SGHDT and YYEEEE.